This T cell receptor beta chain was captured by sequencing in a study of blood T cell repertoires in COVID-19. Study summary: Samples of COVID-19 (acute and convalescent) were obtained from the United States, Italy and Spain.

The table came from immunoSEQ multiplex PCR; TCRdb's copy has only in-frame clones and leaves some out. The sample includes some 360,000 clones, roughly 90% of them seen just once. The CDR3 runs to 12 residues. From germline, CDR1 is LGHNA and CDR2 YNFKEQ. With 5 bases removed from V and 5 bases from J, the gap between germline ends came to 6 bases. The clonotype comes from a woman in her sixties or seventies with COVID-19, enrolled during active disease. This chain connects TRBV4-2 to TRBJ1-4; D is undetermined. Material: peripheral blood. Written as DNA, the CDR3 is TGTGCCAGCAGCTTTAGCAATGAAAAACTGTTTTTT. It specifies CASSFSNEKLFF.